This is a list of T cell receptor beta chains from one sample in a study of CD8+ T cells in alopecia areata. The method was immunoSEQ multiplex PCR; TCRdb's version includes in-frame clones alone and lacks a portion of them. This table has about 270,000 clones, 45% to 70% appearing once. Sample: CD4+ T cells sorted from blood, taken around week 53, from a patient treated with tofacitinib. All receptors come from a human donor with alopecia areata. Each CDR3 is given with its conserved first and last residue. Size values are once, few and many counts, or a class for expanded clones, and some rows have none.

v_call	clone_size	j_call	cdr3_aa
TRBV30	.	TRBJ1-3	CARTASGNTIYF
TRBV14	.	TRBJ1-2	CASSRDSDYGYTF
TRBV7-7	once	TRBJ2-7	CASSPGPSSRDEQYF
TRBV2	.	TRBJ2-3	CASTLRTSGGTSTDTQYF
TRBV10-3	.	TRBJ2-5	CAISEFGTSLQTQYF
TRBV7-6	.	TRBJ2-1	CASSSGTYNEQFF
TRBV5-4	few	TRBJ2-5	CASSLEQGGETQYF
TRBV30	.	TRBJ2-6	CAWSTFGSLSGANVLTF
TRBV4-1	.	TRBJ2-7	CASSQKVAGGSYEQYF
TRBV29-1	.	TRBJ2-7	CSVTGGNEQYF
TRBV6-1	once	TRBJ1-5	CASSDQDPRPQHF
TRBV29-1	.	TRBJ2-5	CSVGGVGGPSETQYF
TRBV2	few	TRBJ2-7	CASSETALSSYEQYF
TRBV2	few	TRBJ2-2	CASSADRATGELFF
TRBV4-2	few	TRBJ1-4	CASSQGQGDGEKLFF
TRBV6-6	.	TRBJ1-6	CASSTGESSPLHF
TRBV25-1	.	TRBJ1-1	CASSGAVNTEAFF
TRBV11-1	.	TRBJ2-7	CASSLAPGRGDYEQYF
TRBV6-5	.	TRBJ1-4	CASSYKTGWSEKLFF
TRBV6-5	.	TRBJ2-7	CASSYVNYEQYF
TRBV11-2	.	TRBJ1-2	CASSPSGQPYGYTF
TRBV7-9	.	TRBJ1-2	CASSLQRYGYTF
TRBV2	.	TRBJ1-2	CASSPGQGGYGYTF
TRBV6-5	few	TRBJ2-1	CASETGTSGGYEQFF
TRBV6-5	.	TRBJ2-7	CASSYYPGQGSMYF
TRBV12-5	.	TRBJ2-1	CASGTGGSYNEQFF
TRBV5-1	.	TRBJ1-4	CASSWGQGGEKLFF
TRBV29-1	few	TRBJ2-3	CSVGTSGATDTQYF
TRBV4-3	.	TRBJ2-2	CASSPRANTGELFF
TRBV20-1	.	TRBJ1-4	CSAQGAEKLFF
TRBV6-1	few	TRBJ2-7	CASVFSYEQYF
TRBV4-1	.	TRBJ1-2	CASSQDPGTYGYTF
TRBV5-1	.	TRBJ2-5	CASSSGQTAQETQYF
TRBV5-6	.	TRBJ2-5	CASSPLTGSLETQYF
TRBV2	once	TRBJ2-3	CATEGRGADTQYF
TRBV4-3	.	TRBJ2-4	CASSQTLGQGLLVAKNIQYF
TRBV7-9	.	TRBJ1-5	CASSLGAWGDQPQHF
TRBV4-2	few	TRBJ2-3	CASSQDPSNQDTQYF
TRBV18	few	TRBJ1-4	CASSPTGWATNEKLFF
TRBV11-2	few	TRBJ1-2	CASSPLGAGGYTF